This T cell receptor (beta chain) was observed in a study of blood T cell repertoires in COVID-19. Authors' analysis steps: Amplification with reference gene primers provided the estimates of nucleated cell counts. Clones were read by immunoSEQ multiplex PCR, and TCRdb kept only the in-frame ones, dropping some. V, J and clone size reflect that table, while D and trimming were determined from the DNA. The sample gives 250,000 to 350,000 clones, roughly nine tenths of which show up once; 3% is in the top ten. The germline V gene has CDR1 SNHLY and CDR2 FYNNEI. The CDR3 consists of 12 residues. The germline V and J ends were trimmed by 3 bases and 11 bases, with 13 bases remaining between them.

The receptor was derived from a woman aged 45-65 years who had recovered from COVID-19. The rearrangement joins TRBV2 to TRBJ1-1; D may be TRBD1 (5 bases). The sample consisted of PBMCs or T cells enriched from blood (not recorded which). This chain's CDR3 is CASSDNRFGAFF. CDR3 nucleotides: TGTGCCAGCAGTGATAACAGGTTCGGGGCTTTCTTT.